Measured by frequency, the clone carrying this T cell receptor beta chain is medium-sized (0.01 to 0.1%). Antigen unknown. The data derive from a study of human CD8 memory T cell subsets. Stem-like CD8+ memory T cells, termed TSTEM, were CCR7+ PD-1- TIGIT-. Buffy coats that had been collected from healthy donors served as the PBMC source. Enriched by negative magnetic separation, total CD8+ T cells were obtained. Broader study findings: Chao1 estimates indicated that stem-like memory T cells may be more diverse than precursor exhausted T cells.

The authors made TCR beta libraries using UMI-labeled 5' RACE. From its re-call of the 5' RACE reads, TCRdb lists each CDR3 protein once, without DNA. This table holds 6,500 to 7,000 distinct CDR3 sequences. Per the germline V gene, CDR1 is PRHDT and CDR2 is FYEKMQ (reference sequence). The CDR3 spans 12 residues. V is TRBV13 and J is TRBJ2-5. The sequence was collected from a human donor in good health. The sample was CD8+ stem-like memory T cells (TSCM and TCM) sorted from PBMCs. Subset given: stem-like memory CD8 T cells (TSTEM), CCR7+ PD-1- TIGIT-. The CDR3 spells CASSSKGETQYF.